These T cell receptor beta chains were read from a single sample in a study of regulatory T cells in long-lasting Graves disease. MiXCR, applied by TCRdb to the multiplex PCR reads, yields one record per CDR3 protein. The sample includes roughly 500,000 distinct CDR3 sequences, approximately 12% of them seen just once. This sample also appeared in a second study, on T cells in Graves' hyperthyroidism and ophthalmopathy.

Sequences were derived from peripheral blood mononuclear cells (PBMCs), sampled at new diagnosis, from a patient treated with antithyroid drugs. Source of these receptors: a man aged 25-45 years with Graves disease. Each CDR3 is given with its conserved first and last residue. Each record gives: CDR3 protein, V gene.

CASSYSPQGYTF	TRBV28
CASSVAGSGSTDTQYF	TRBV9
CASSLGAGMILNEQFF	TRBV5-1
CASSFMGSAQPQHF	TRBV12-3/TRBV12-4
CASSPLTPSSYNSPLHF	TRBV27
CASSLWTDWGTQYF	TRBV12-3/TRBV12-4
CASSRDSPTLNTEAFF	TRBV19
CASRDRGRRGLGAETQYF	TRBV27
CSASLGNSGHYEQYF	TRBV20-1
CASSLFSSGGQETQYF	TRBV11-2
CAWSKGRETQYF	TRBV30
CASVESHGTDTQYF	TRBV10-1
CASSPRGGLAVTDTQYF	TRBV9
CASSQEWGAGQYF	TRBV4-1
CASSLSGGDGYTF	TRBV5-1
CASSHDSLAGDEQFF	TRBV7-9
CASGLGSLPDTQYF	TRBV12-5
CASSIGTTAGETQYF	TRBV7-6